This TCR beta chain was recovered during a study of shared clonotypes between healthy human individuals. CDR1 is MGHRA, CDR2 YSYEKL, per germline. The length of the CDR3 is 16 residues. Deletions cut 0 bases from V and 2 bases from J, with 10 bases between. The data were produced by immunoSEQ multiplex PCR, yet TCRdb's version contains in-frame clones alone and is incomplete. Altogether roughly 1,600,000 clones are present, approximately 98.5% being singletons, with the ten largest covering 0.36%. As regards this clone: Distinct nucleotide sequences in the sample also encode this CDR3.

The sequence was obtained from a man younger than 45 in good health. The sequencing input was naive CD4+ T cells sorted from blood. Subset described: CD45RA+ positively selected. The chain recombines TRBV4-1 with TRBJ2-2; D may be TRBD2 (5 bases). CDR3 sequence reads: CASSQEPAANTGELFF. For the CDR3, the DNA is TGCGCCAGCAGCCAAGAACCAGCGGCCAACACCGGGGAGCTGTTTTTT.